This TCR beta chain was recorded in a study of blood T cell repertoires in COVID-19. Study-level background: Sites across the United States, Italy and Spain contributed samples from acute and convalescent COVID-19. Nucleic acid was either cDNA or gDNA, and it came from T cells, B-cell-depleted T cells, or PBMCs.

Original analysis: Counts of nucleated cells, estimated from reference gene primer amplification, were obtained. Here immunoSEQ multiplex PCR was the method, and the copy in TCRdb shows in-frame clones only, minus some. V and J calls and clone size come straight from that table; D and trimming were deduced from the DNA. The sample lists around 440,000 clones, about 91% occurring once. Trimming took off 7 bases at V and 8 bases at J, with 16 bases between the two ends. The CDR3 is 13 residues long. Germline V gene sequence: CDR1 SNHLY, CDR2 FYNNEI. Followed longitudinally, the Seattle patients had been enrolled during active infection.

The chain combines TRBV2 with TRBJ2-3; a weak D match, TRBD2 (6 bases). This receptor was obtained from a woman between 50 and 59 years old with COVID-19, enrolled during active disease. The sample comprised peripheral blood. CDR3 residues: CASKRLQEGTQYF. The CDR3 coding sequence is TGTGCCAGCAAGAGATTGCAGGAGGGTACGCAGTATTTT.